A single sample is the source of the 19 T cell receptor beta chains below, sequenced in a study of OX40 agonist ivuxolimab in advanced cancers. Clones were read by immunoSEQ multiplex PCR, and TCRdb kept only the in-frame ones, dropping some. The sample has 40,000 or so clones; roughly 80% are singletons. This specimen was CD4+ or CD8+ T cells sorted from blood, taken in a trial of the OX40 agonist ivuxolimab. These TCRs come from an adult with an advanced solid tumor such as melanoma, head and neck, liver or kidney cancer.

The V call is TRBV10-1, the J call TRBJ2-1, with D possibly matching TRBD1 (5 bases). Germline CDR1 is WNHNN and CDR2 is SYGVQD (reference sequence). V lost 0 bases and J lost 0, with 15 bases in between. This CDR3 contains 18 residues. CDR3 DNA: TGCGCCAGCAGTGAGTCCCGATTGACAGTGGGCTCCTACAATGAGCAGTTCTTC. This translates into CASSESRLTVGSYNEQFF.

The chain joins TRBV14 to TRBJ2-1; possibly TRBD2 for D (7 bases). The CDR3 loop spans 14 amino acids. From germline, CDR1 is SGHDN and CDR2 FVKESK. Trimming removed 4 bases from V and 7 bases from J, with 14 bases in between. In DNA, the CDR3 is TGTGCCAGCAGCCGCCCGGGGAGGGGGAATGAGCAGTTCTTC. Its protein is CASSRPGRGNEQFF.

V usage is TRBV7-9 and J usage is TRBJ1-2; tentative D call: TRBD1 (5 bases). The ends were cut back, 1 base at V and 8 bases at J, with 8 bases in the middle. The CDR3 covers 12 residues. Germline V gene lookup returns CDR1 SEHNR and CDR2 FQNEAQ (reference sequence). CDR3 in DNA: TGTGCCAGCAGCTTAGTGGGGCAGGGCTACACCTTC. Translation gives CASSLVGQGYTF.

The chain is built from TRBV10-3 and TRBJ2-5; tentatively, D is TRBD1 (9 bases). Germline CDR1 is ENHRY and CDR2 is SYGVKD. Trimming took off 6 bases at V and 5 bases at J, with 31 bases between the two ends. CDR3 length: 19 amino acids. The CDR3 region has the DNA TGTGCCATCAGCTCCGGGACAGGGCTCTATAACGGGGGGGTTGAGACCCAGTACTTC. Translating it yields CAISSGTGLYNGGVETQYF.

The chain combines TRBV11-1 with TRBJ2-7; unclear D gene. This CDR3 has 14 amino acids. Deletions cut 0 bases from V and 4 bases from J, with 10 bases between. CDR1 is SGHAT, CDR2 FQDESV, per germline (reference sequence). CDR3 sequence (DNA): TGTGCCAGCAGCTTAGCGAAGTTGGGATACGAGCAGTACTTC. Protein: CASSLAKLGYEQYF.

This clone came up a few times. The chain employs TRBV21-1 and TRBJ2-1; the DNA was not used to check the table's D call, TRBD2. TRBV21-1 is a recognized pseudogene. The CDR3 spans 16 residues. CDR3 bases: TGTGCCAGCAGCAAAGAGGAGGGGGGGTCCTACAATGAGCAGTTCTTC. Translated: CASSKEEGGSYNEQFF.

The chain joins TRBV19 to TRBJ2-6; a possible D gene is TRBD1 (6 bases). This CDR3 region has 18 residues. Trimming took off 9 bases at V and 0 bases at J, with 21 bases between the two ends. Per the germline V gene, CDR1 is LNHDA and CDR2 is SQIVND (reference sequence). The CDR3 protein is CASSAPRGGGSGANVLTF. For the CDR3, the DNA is TGTGCCAGCTCCGCCCCGAGAGGGGGTGGCTCTGGGGCCAACGTCCTGACTTTC.

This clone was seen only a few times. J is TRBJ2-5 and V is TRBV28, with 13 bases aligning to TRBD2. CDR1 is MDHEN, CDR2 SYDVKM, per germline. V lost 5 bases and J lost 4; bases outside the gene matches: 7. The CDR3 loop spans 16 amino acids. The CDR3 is CASSPGLAGAGETQYF. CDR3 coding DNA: TGTGCCAGCAGTCCCGGACTAGCGGGAGCGGGAGAGACCCAGTACTTC.

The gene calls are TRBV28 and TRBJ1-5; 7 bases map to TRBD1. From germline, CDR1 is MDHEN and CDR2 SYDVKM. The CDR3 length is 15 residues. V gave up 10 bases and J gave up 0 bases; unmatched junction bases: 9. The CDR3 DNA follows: TGTGCCACCCTGACAGGGCTACATAGCAATCAGCCCCAGCATTTT. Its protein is CATLTGLHSNQPQHF.

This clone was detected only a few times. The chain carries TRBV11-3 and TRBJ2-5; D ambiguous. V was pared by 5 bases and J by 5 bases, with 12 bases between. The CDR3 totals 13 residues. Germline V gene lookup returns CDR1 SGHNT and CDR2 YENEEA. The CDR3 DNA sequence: TGTGCCAGCAGCCCTCAAAACGGGGAGACCCAGTACTTC. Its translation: CASSPQNGETQYF.

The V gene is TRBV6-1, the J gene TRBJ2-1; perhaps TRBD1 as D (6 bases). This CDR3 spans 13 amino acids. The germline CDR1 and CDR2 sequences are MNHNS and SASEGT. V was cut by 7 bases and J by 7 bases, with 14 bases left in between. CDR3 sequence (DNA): TGTGCCAGCACTATGACAGGTCGGAATGAGCAGTTCTTC. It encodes CASTMTGRNEQFF.

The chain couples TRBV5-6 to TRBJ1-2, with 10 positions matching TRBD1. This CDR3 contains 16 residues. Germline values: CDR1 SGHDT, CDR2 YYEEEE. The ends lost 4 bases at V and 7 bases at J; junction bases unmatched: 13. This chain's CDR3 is CASSEIGTGEGGGYTF. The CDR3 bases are TGTGCCAGCAGCGAGATAGGGACAGGGGAAGGAGGTGGCTACACCTTC.

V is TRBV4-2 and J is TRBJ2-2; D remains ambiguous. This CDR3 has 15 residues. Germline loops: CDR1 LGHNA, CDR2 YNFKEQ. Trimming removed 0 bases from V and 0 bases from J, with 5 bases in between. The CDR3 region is CASSQDLANTGELFF. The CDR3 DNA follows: TGTGCCAGCAGCCAAGATTTGGCGAACACCGGGGAGCTGTTTTTT.

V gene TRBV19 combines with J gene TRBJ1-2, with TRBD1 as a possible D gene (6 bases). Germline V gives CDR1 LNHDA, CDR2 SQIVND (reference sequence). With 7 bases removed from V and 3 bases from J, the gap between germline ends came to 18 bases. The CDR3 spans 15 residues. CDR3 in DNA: TGTGCCAGTACCGAGACAGGTCCCGCTGACTATGGCTACACCTTC. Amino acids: CASTETGPADYGYTF. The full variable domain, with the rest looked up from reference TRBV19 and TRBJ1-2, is DGGITQSPKYLFRKEGQNVTLSCEQNLNHDAMYWYRQDPGQGLRLIYYSQIVNDFQKGDIAEGYSVSREKKESFPLTVTSAQKNPTAFYLCASTETGPADYGYTFGSGTRLTVV.

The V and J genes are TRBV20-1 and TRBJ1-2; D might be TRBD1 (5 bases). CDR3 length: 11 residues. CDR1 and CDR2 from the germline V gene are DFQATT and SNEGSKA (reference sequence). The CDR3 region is CSEQRGTGYTF. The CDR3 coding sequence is TGCAGCGAACAGCGGGGGACTGGCTACACCTTC.

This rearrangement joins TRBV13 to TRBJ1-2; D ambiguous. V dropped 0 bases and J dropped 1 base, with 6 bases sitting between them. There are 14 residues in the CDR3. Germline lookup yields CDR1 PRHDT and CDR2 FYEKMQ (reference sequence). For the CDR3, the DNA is TGTGCCAGCAGCTTAGGCAGGAGTAACTATGGCTACACCTTC. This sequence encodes CASSLGRSNYGYTF.

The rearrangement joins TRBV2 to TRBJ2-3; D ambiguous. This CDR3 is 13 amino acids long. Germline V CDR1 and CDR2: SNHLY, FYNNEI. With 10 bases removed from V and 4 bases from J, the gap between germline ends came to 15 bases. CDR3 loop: CATPDLGSDTQYF. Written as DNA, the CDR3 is TGTGCCACCCCCGATCTAGGGTCAGATACGCAGTATTTT.

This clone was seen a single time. The CDR3 protein is CASRSSLLDGEQFF. The CDR3 DNA reads TGTGCCAGCAGGTCGTCACTTCTCGACGGTGAGCAGTTCTTC. V gene TRBV6-1 combines with J gene TRBJ2-1; D gene uncertain. V lost 6 bases, J lost 9 bases, and 18 bases lay in between. CDR3 size: 14 residues. The germline V gene encodes CDR1 MNHNS and CDR2 SASEGT.

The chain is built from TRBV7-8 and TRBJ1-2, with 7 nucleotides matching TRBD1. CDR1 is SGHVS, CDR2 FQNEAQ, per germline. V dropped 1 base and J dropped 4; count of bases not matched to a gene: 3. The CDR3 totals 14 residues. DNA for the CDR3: TGTGCCAGCAGCTTAGGGGACAGCGCCTATGGCTACACCTTC. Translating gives CASSLGDSAYGYTF.